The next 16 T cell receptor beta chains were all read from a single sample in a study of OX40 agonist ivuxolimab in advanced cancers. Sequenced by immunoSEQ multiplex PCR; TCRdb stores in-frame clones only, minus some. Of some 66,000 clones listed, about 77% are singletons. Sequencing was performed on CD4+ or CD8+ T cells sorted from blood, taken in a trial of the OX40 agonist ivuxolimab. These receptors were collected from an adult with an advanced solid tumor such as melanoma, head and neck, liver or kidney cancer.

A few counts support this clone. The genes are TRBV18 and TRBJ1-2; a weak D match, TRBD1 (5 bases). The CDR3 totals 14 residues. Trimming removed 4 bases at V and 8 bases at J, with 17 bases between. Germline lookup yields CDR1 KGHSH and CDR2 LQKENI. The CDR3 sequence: CASSRGTAIQGYTF. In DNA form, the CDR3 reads TGTGCCAGCTCACGAGGGACCGCTATCCAAGGCTACACCTTC.

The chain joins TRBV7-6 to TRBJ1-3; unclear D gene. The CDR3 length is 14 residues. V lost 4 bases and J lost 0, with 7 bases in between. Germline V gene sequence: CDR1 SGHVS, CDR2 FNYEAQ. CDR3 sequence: CASSSGSSGNTIYF. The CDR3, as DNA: TGTGCCAGCAGCTCGGGAAGCTCTGGAAACACCATATATTTT. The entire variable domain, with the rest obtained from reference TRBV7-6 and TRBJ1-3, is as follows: GAGVSQSPRYKVTKRGQDVALRCDPISGHVSLYWYRQALGQGPEFLTYFNYEAQQDKSGLPNDRFSAERPEGSISTLTIQRTEQRDSAMYRCASSSGSSGNTIYFGEGSWLTVV.

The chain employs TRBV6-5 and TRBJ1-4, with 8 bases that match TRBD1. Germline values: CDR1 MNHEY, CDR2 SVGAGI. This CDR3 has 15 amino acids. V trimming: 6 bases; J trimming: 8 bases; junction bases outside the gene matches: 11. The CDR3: CASRAGTGFFEKLFF. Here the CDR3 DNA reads TGTGCCAGCAGAGCGGGGACAGGTTTTTTCGAAAAACTGTTTTTT.

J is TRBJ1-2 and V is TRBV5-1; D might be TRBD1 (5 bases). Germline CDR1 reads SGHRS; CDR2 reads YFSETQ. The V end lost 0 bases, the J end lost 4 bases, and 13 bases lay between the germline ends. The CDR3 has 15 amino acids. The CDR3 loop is CASSLAVGVGYGYTF. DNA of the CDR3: TGCGCCAGCAGCTTGGCTGTGGGGGTCGGCTATGGCTACACCTTC.

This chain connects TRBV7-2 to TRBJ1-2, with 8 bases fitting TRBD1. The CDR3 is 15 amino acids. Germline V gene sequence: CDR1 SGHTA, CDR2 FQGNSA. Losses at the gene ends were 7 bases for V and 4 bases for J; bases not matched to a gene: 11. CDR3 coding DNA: TGTGCCAGCACCGTGGGGACAGGCCACCTCTATGGCTACACCTTC. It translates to CASTVGTGHLYGYTF.

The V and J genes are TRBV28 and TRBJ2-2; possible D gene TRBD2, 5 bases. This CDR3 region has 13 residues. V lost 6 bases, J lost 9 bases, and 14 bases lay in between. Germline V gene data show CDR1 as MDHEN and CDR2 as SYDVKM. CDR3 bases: TGTGCCAGCAGGGTGGCCCGAGGGAGGGAGCTGTTTTTT. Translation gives CASRVARGRELFF.

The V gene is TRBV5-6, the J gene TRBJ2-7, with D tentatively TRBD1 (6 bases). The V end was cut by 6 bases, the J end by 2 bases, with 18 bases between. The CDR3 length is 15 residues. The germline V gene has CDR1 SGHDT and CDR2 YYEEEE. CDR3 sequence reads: CASTRGGRATYEQYF. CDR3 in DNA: TGTGCCAGCACCCGAGGGGGTCGTGCCACCTACGAGCAGTACTTC.

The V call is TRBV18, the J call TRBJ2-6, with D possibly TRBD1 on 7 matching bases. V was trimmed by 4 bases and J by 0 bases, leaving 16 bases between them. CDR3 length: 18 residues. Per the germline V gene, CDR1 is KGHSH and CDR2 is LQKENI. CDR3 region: CASSRTWQGGSGANVLTF. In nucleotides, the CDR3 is TGTGCCAGCTCACGAACTTGGCAGGGGGGCTCTGGGGCCAACGTCCTGACTTTC.

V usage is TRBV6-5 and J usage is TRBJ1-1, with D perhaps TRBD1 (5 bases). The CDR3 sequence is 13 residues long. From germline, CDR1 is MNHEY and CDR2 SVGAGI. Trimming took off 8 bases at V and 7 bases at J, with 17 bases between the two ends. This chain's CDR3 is CASQSYSGGEAFF. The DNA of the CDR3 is TGTGCCAGCCAAAGTTACTCGGGGGGTGAAGCTTTCTTT.

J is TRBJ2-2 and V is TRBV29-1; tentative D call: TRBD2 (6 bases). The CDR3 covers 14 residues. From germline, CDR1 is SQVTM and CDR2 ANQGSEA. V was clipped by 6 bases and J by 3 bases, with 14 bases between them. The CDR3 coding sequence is TGCAGCGTGACCGGGACTTCAGACACCGGGGAGCTGTTTTTT. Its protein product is CSVTGTSDTGELFF.

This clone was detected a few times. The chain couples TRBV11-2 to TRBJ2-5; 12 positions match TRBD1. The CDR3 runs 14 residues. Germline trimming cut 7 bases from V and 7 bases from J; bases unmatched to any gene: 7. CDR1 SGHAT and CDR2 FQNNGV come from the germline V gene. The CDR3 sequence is CASKGTGGFRTQYF. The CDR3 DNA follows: TGTGCCAGCAAAGGGACAGGGGGCTTTCGGACCCAGTACTTC. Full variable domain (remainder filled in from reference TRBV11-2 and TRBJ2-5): EAGVAQSPRYKIIEKRQSVAFWCNPISGHATLYWYQQILGQGPKLLIQFQNNGVVDDSQLPKDRFSAERLKGVDSTLKIQPAKLEDSAVYLCASKGTGGFRTQYFGPGTRLLVL.

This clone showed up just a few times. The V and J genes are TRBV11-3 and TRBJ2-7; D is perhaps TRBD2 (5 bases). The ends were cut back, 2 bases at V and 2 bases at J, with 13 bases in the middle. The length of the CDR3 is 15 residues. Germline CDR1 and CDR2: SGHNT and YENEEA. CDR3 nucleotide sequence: TGTGCCAGCAGCTTAAACGGACTGGTGACCTACGAGCAGTACTTC. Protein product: CASSLNGLVTYEQYF.

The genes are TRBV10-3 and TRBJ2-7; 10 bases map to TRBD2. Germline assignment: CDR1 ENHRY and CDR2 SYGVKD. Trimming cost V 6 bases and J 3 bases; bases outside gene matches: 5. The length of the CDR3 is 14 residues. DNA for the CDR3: TGTGCCATCAGGAGTAGCGGGGGGCTCTACGAGCAGTACTTC. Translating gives CAIRSSGGLYEQYF.

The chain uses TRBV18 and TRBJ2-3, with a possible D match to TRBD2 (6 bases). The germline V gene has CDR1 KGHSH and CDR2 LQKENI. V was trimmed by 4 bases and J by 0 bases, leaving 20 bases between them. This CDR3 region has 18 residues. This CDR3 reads CASSLNGGSRPSTDTQYF. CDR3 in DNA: TGTGCCAGCTCACTCAACGGGGGTAGCCGACCTAGCACAGATACGCAGTATTTT.

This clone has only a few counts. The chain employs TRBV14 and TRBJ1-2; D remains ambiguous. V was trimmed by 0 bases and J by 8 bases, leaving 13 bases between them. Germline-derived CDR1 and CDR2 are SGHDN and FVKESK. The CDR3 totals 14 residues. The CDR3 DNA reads TGTGCCAGCAGCCAAGATCGGTATTGGAGCGGCTACACCTTC. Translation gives CASSQDRYWSGYTF.

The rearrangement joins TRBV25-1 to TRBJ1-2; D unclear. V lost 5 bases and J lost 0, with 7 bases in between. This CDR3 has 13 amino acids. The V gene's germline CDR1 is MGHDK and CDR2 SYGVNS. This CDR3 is CASSRTANYGYTF. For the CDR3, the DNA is TGTGCCAGCAGTAGAACAGCTAACTATGGCTACACCTTC.